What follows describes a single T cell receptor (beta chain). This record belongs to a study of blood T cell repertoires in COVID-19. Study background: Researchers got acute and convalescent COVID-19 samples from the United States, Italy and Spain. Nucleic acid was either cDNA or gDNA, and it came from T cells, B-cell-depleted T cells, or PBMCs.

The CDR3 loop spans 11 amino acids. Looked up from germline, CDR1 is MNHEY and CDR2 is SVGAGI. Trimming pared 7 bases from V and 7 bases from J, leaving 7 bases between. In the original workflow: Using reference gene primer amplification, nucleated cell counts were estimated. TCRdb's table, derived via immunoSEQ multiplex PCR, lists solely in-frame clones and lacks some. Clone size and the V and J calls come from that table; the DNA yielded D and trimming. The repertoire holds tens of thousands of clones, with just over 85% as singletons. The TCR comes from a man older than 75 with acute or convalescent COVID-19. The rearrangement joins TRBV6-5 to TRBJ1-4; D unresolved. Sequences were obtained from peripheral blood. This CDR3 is CASMRGEKLFF. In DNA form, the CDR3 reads TGTGCCAGCATGCGGGGTGAAAAACTGTTTTTT.